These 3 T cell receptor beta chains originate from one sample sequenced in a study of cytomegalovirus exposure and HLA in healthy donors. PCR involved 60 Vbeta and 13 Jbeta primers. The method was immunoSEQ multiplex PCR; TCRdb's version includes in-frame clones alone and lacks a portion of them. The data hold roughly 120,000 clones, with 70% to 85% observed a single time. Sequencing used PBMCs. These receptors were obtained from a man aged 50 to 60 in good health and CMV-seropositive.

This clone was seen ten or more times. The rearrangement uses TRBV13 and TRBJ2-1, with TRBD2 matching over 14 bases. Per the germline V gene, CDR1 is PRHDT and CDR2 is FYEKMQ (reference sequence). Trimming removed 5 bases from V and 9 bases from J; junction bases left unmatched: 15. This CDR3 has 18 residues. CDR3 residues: CASSPLGLAGDRGVEQFF. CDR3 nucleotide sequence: TGTGCCAGCAGCCCTCTGGGACTAGCGGGAGATAGGGGGGTTGAGCAGTTCTTC. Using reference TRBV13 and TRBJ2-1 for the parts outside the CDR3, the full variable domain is AAGVIQSPRHLIKEKRETATLKCYPIPRHDTVYWYQQGPGQDPQFLISFYEKMQSDKGSIPDRFSAQQFSDYHSELNMSSLELGDSALYFCASSPLGLAGDRGVEQFFGPGTRLTVL.

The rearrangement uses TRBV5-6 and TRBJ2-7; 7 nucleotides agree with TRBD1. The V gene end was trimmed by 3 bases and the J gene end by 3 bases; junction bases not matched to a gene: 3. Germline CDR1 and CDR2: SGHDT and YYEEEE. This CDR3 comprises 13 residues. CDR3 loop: CASSSTGFYEQYF. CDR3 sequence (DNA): TGTGCCAGCAGCTCGACAGGGTTCTACGAGCAGTACTTC.

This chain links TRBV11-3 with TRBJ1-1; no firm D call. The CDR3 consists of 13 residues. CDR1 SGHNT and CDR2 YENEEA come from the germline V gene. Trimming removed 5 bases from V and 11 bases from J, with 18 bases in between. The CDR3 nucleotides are TGTGCCAGCAGCGCCCATCTCCACAGTCGGGCTTTCTTT. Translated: CASSAHLHSRAFF.